This TCR beta chain came from a study of blood T cell repertoires in COVID-19. In the study overall: Sample material is recorded as cDNA or gDNA derived from T cells, B-cell-depleted T cells, or PBMCs.

Enrolled during active infection, Seattle patients were then followed longitudinally. Produced via immunoSEQ multiplex PCR; TCRdb's table is partial and in-frame only. The table has about 120,000 clones, around 90% seen once. Germline trimming cut 4 bases from V and 6 bases from J; bases unmatched to any gene: 7. Per the germline V gene, CDR1 is MGHRA and CDR2 is YSYEKL. This CDR3 contains 15 residues. This clonotype was sampled from a man aged 55 to 70 with COVID-19, enrolled during active disease. The V and J genes are TRBV4-1 and TRBJ1-5, with TRBD1 matching over 9 bases. Sequenced input: peripheral blood. In nucleotides, the CDR3 is TGCGCCAGCAGCCGCCAACAGGGGGCGAGTCAGCCCCAGCATTTT. This translates into CASSRQQGASQPQHF.